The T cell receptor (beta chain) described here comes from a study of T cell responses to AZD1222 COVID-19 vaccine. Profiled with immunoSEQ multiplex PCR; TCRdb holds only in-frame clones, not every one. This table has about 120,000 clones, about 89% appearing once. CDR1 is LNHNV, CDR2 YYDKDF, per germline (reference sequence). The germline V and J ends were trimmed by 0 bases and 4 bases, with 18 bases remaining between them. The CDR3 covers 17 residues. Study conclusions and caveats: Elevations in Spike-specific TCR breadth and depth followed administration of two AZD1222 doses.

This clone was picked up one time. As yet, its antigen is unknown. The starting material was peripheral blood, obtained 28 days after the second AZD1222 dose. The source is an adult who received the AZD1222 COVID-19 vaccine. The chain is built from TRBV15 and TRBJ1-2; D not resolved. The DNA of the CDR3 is TGTGCCACCAGCAGAGATGAGAGCCCATATTCGACCTATGGCTACACCTTC. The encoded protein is CATSRDESPYSTYGYTF.